The 21 T cell receptor beta chains below were found in one sample sequenced in a study of beta chain features in type 1 diabetes. Findings and caveats of the study: Moderate yet significant TCRB CDR3 shortening was seen in Type 1 diabetes patients in all four CD4+ subsets.

No antigen has been identified for these receptors. The study reverse transcribed the entire isolated RNA, so it sequenced expressed TCRB transcripts. Here immunoSEQ multiplex PCR was the method, and the copy in TCRdb shows in-frame clones only, minus some. Among tens of thousands of clones listed, about two thirds were seen once. The sequenced sample was Tregs from blood. These receptors came from a man between 18 and 35 years old with type 1 diabetes.

This chain links TRBV10-1 with TRBJ2-2; perhaps TRBD1 as D (5 bases). Trimming took off 0 bases at V and 0 bases at J, with 11 bases between the two ends. Germline CDR1 reads WNHNN; CDR2 reads SYGVQD (reference sequence). This CDR3 region has 17 residues. The CDR3 DNA reads TGCGCCAGCAGTGAGTCAAGGGGTTTCGCGAACACCGGGGAGCTGTTTTTT. It encodes CASSESRGFANTGELFF.

The J gene is TRBJ2-1, the V gene TRBV7-2; 11 nucleotides agree with TRBD1. Trimming removed 5 bases from V and 13 bases from J; junction bases left unmatched: 13. The CDR3 covers 15 residues. Looked up from germline, CDR1 is SGHTA and CDR2 is FQGNSA. The CDR3 bases are TGTGCCAGCAGCCGTGGGACAGGGGGAGCCTGGAACCAGTTCTTC. Its protein product is CASSRGTGGAWNQFF.

In its sample, this clone was seen a few times. The V call is TRBV6-5, the J call TRBJ1-2, with D possibly being TRBD1 (5 bases). Trimming took 2 bases from V and 7 from J, leaving 14 bases between them. The CDR3 is 14 residues long. Germline V gene lookup returns CDR1 MNHEY and CDR2 SVGAGI. CDR3 coding DNA: TGTGCCAGCAGTTACAGGCGGGGGACGGGTGGCTACACCTTC. Translating gives CASSYRRGTGGYTF.

This clone appeared once. V and J are TRBV7-7 and TRBJ2-5, with 11 bases aligning to TRBD2. This CDR3 contains 18 residues. Germline values: CDR1 SSHAT, CDR2 FNYEAQ (reference sequence). V was clipped by 2 bases and J by 0 bases; unmatched bases: 8. CDR3 nucleotide sequence: TGTGCCAGCAGCTTAAGGGCTAGCGGGAGGAAGTACCAAGAGACCCAGTACTTC. Translated: CASSLRASGRKYQETQYF. Drawing the rest from reference TRBV7-7 and TRBJ2-5, the complete variable domain is GAGVSQSPRYKVTKRGQDVTLRCDPISSHATLYWYQQALGQGPEFLTYFNYEAQPDKSGLPSDRFSAERPEGSISTLTIQRTEQRDSAMYRCASSLRASGRKYQETQYFGPGTRLLVL.

The CDR3, as DNA: TGTGCCAGCAGCCCGCGTCTACAGGGCTGGGATCAGCCCCAGCATTTT. Its translation: CASSPRLQGWDQPQHF. The chain joins TRBV7-2 to TRBJ1-5, with D perhaps TRBD1 (6 bases). The V gene's germline CDR1 is SGHTA and CDR2 FQGNSA. The CDR3 covers 16 residues. Trimming took off 5 bases at V and 5 bases at J, with 19 bases between the two ends.

The chain links TRBV7-9 to TRBJ1-5, with 7 bases identical to TRBD1. Germline V gene sequence: CDR1 SEHNR, CDR2 FQNEAQ (reference sequence). The V segment lost 5 bases and the J segment 4 bases; nucleotides outside the gene matches: 8. The CDR3 is 15 amino acids. The CDR3 protein is CASSPLEQGNQPQHF. The CDR3 region has the DNA TGTGCCAGCAGCCCGCTCGAACAGGGGAATCAGCCCCAGCATTTT.

This chain links TRBV18 with TRBJ1-3; 9 nucleotides align to TRBD1. The CDR3 length is 17 residues. V trimming: 3 bases; J trimming: 0 bases; junction bases outside the gene matches: 6. The germline CDR1 and CDR2 sequences are KGHSH and LQKENI. CDR3 DNA sequence: TGTGCCAGCTCACCCAACAGGGGGCCACTCTCTGGAAACACCATATATTTT. Translation gives CASSPNRGPLSGNTIYF.

This clone was counted a few times. This chain joins TRBV4-2 and TRBJ1-2; unclear D gene. Between the trimmed V and J ends, which lost 5 bases and 4 bases, there was a span of 8 bases. The CDR3 is made up of 12 amino acids. Germline values: CDR1 LGHNA, CDR2 YNFKEQ. The CDR3, as DNA: TGTGCCAGCAGCTTGCGATTCTATGGCTACACCTTC. This sequence encodes CASSLRFYGYTF.

J is TRBJ2-4 and V is TRBV5-1; 7 bases match TRBD2. The CDR3 sequence is 17 residues long. V was clipped by 2 bases and J by 6 bases; unmatched bases: 14. The germline gives CDR1 SGHRS, CDR2 YFSETQ. The CDR3 DNA reads TGCGCCAGCAGCTTTGGATCCCGCGGACTAGGACGAAACATTCAGTACTTC. Protein sequence: CASSFGSRGLGRNIQYF.

This clone appeared once. The chain recombines TRBV7-2 with TRBJ2-2, with unresolved D. The V end was cut by 1 base, the J end by 7 bases, with 10 bases between. The germline V gene encodes CDR1 SGHTA and CDR2 FQGNSA. This CDR3 spans 14 amino acids. CDR3 amino acids: CASSLVRYDGELFF. The DNA of the CDR3 is TGTGCCAGCAGCTTAGTTAGATATGACGGGGAGCTGTTTTTT.

This chain links TRBV5-1 with TRBJ2-7; no clear D. This CDR3 has 12 residues. Germline V gives CDR1 SGHRS, CDR2 YFSETQ. The germline V and J ends were trimmed by 4 bases and 2 bases, with 7 bases remaining between them. The CDR3 protein is CASSRRPYEQYF. The CDR3 nucleotides are TGCGCCAGCAGCAGGCGGCCCTACGAGCAGTACTTC.

V usage is TRBV9 and J usage is TRBJ1-6; D is ambiguous. CDR1 SGDLS and CDR2 YYNGEE come from the germline V gene. Trimming left V 0 bases short and J 9 bases short, with 13 bases between. The CDR3 covers 15 residues. The CDR3 DNA sequence: TGTGCCAGCAGCGTAGGTCAGGATTTACGTTCACCCCTCCACTTT. The encoded protein is CASSVGQDLRSPLHF. The whole variable domain, remainder taken from reference TRBV9 and TRBJ1-6, is DSGVTQTPKHLITATGQRVTLRCSPRSGDLSVYWYQQSLDQGLQFLIQYYNGEERAKGNILERFSAQQFPDLHSELNLSSLELGDSALYFCASSVGQDLRSPLHFGNGTRLTVT.

The chain recombines TRBV19 with TRBJ1-5; possibly TRBD1 for D (6 bases). CDR1 and CDR2 (germline): LNHDA, SQIVND (reference sequence). Trimming removed 6 bases from V and 11 bases from J, with 11 bases in between. The CDR3 runs to 11 residues. The CDR3 DNA is TGTGCCAGTAGACCCGGGACATCCCAGCATTTT. Its protein is CASRPGTSQHF.

This clone appeared a few times. The rearrangement links TRBV7-9 to TRBJ2-7, with D possibly matching TRBD1 (5 bases). Trimming removed 5 bases at V and 7 bases at J, with 12 bases between. The CDR3 length is 12 residues. Germline assignment: CDR1 SEHNR and CDR2 FQNEAQ (reference sequence). CDR3 nucleotide sequence: TGTGCCAGCAGCCGCGAAGGGGTGGAGCAGTACTTC. Amino acid sequence: CASSREGVEQYF.

This clone occurred a few times. CDR3 in DNA: TGTGCCAGCAGCCGGACTAGAACAGATACGCAGTATTTT. It codes for CASSRTRTDTQYF. This chain uses TRBV7-2 with TRBJ2-3; TRBD2 agrees at 7 bases. The V and J ends lost 5 bases and 3 bases, in that order; junction bases with no gene match: 2. The germline V gene has CDR1 SGHTA and CDR2 FQGNSA. The CDR3 is 13 residues long.

V gene TRBV5-1 combines with J gene TRBJ2-6, with D unresolved. Germline V gives CDR1 SGHRS, CDR2 YFSETQ. The CDR3 extends over 15 amino acids. The V end was cut by 0 bases, the J end by 0 bases, with 4 bases between. CDR3 nucleotides: TGCGCCAGCAGCTTGGCTCTCTCTGGGGCCAACGTCCTGACTTTC. Amino acid sequence: CASSLALSGANVLTF.

The rearrangement joins TRBV10-3 to TRBJ2-2; D is perhaps TRBD2 (6 bases). The germline V gene encodes CDR1 ENHRY and CDR2 SYGVKD. CDR3 length equals 18 residues. Trimming removed 10 bases at V and 4 bases at J, with 28 bases between. The CDR3, as DNA: TGTGCCACCCGGGCGGGACTTGTAGACCCAGCCTCCACCGGGGAGCTGTTTTTT. It translates to CATRAGLVDPASTGELFF.

This sequence joins TRBV5-1 and TRBJ1-2; 7 bases match TRBD1. With 4 bases clipped from V and 3 bases from J, the junction kept 6 bases outside the gene matches. The germline CDR1 and CDR2 sequences are SGHRS and YFSETQ. This CDR3 spans 14 amino acids. CDR3 protein: CASSVLTGDYGYTF. As DNA, the CDR3 is TGCGCCAGCAGCGTCCTAACAGGGGACTATGGCTACACCTTC.

CDR3 in amino acids: CASSQDTRVGYGYTF. Written as DNA, the CDR3 is TGCGCCAGCAGCCAAGATACCAGGGTTGGCTATGGCTACACCTTC. V is TRBV4-3 and J is TRBJ1-2; D may be TRBD1 (5 bases). The CDR3 extends over 15 amino acids. V dropped 0 bases and J dropped 4 bases, with 12 bases sitting between them. Germline V lookup: CDR1 LGHNA, CDR2 YSLEER.

This clone was counted between two and nine times. The chain joins TRBV7-9 to TRBJ2-3, with D possibly matching TRBD2 (6 bases). Trimming pared 3 bases from V and 10 bases from J, leaving 8 bases between. The length of the CDR3 is 11 residues. Germline loops: CDR1 SEHNR, CDR2 FQNEAQ (reference sequence). CDR3 sequence (DNA): TGTGCCAGCAGCTTTAGGGACTCGCAGTATTTT. Its protein is CASSFRDSQYF.

The chain recombines TRBV29-1 with TRBJ2-3; a possible D gene is TRBD1 (5 bases). From germline, CDR1 is SQVTM and CDR2 ANQGSEA. V was clipped by 8 bases and J by 3 bases, with 15 bases between them. The CDR3 runs 13 residues. The CDR3 region is CSSGRAVTDTQYF. For the CDR3, the DNA is TGCAGCTCAGGCAGGGCGGTTACAGATACGCAGTATTTT.